This T cell receptor beta chain was captured by sequencing in a study of T cells after yellow fever vaccination. The length of the CDR3 is 17 residues. Trimming left V 3 bases short and J 6 bases short, with 20 bases between. The germline CDR1 and CDR2 sequences are SGHNT and YENEEA. TCRdb reprocessed the 5' RACE reads via MiXCR and lists one record per CDR3 protein. The sample gives around 600,000 distinct CDR3 sequences, approximately 13% of which show up once; about 15% is in the top ten. The receptor was derived from a man aged 25-45 years who received the YFV17D yellow fever vaccine. V and J are TRBV11-3 and TRBJ2-2; D might be TRBD2 (5 bases). The sequencing used PBMCs, collected on the day of the yellow fever booster vaccination. The CDR3 DNA follows: TGTGCCAGCAGCTTTGGCCCCCCCGGGAATATAGCCGGGGAGCTGTTTTTT. Protein: CASSFGPPGNIAGELFF.